The subject of this entry is one T cell receptor beta chain. These data are taken from a study of blood T cell repertoires in COVID-19. About the study: Samples came from the United States, Italy and Spain, spanning acute and convalescent COVID-19.

The CDR3 has 14 amino acids. The germline V and J ends were trimmed by 5 bases and 5 bases, with 16 bases remaining between them. In germline, CDR1 is SEHNR, CDR2 FQNEAQ (reference sequence). Original analysis: Quantification of nucleated cells was approximated via reference gene primer amplification. TCRdb keeps only in-frame clones here, not all; method: immunoSEQ multiplex PCR. V, J and clone size were drawn from that table, and D and trimming were deduced from the DNA. The table lists roughly 200,000 clones, 90% to 95% of them singletons. The source material was peripheral blood. The rearrangement joins TRBV7-9 to TRBJ2-7, with D possibly TRBD1 on 6 matching bases. This receptor was obtained from a man aged 25 to 45 with COVID-19, enrolled during active disease. The CDR3: CASSPSGVVNEQYF. The CDR3 nucleotides read TGTGCCAGCAGCCCATCAGGGGTTGTAAACGAGCAGTACTTC.